These 20 T cell receptor beta chains were all obtained from the same sample, sequenced in a study of cytomegalovirus exposure and HLA in healthy donors. It was with 60 Vbeta and 13 Jbeta primers that the PCR ran. Libraries were prepared by immunoSEQ multiplex PCR; TCRdb keeps only in-frame clonotypes and omits some of them. The sample lists 100,000 to 120,000 clones; 70% to 90% were seen once. Source material: PBMCs. All receptors derive from a man aged 35 to 55 in good health and CMV-seronegative.

In this sample, this clone turned up once. The gene calls are TRBV6-5 and TRBJ2-3; TRBD1 might be the D (6 bases). Germline CDR1 reads MNHEY; CDR2 reads SVGAGI. There are 11 residues in the CDR3. V was cut by 6 bases and J by 10 bases, with 11 bases left in between. In DNA, the CDR3 is TGTGCCAGCAGGGGACAAGTCGCGCAGTATTTT. Protein product: CASRGQVAQYF.

The CDR3, as DNA: TGTGCCAGCAGCGTAGACTGGGGCATGGATTCACCCCTCCACTTT. This codes for CASSVDWGMDSPLHF. This chain uses TRBV9 with TRBJ1-6; tentatively, D is TRBD1 (5 bases). The CDR3 has 15 amino acids. V lost 0 bases and J lost 8, with 12 bases in between. CDR1 is SGDLS, CDR2 YYNGEE, per germline.

The V call is TRBV13, the J call TRBJ2-5, with 10 bases lining up with TRBD2. Germline CDR1 reads PRHDT; CDR2 reads FYEKMQ (reference sequence). With V trimmed by 0 bases and J by 5 bases, 3 bases remained unmatched. This CDR3 comprises 15 residues. The CDR3 nucleotides read TGTGCCAGCAGCTTAGGAGCGGGGGGGCTGGAGACCCAGTACTTC. Translated, it gives CASSLGAGGLETQYF.

The V call is TRBV6-5, the J call TRBJ2-5; 9 bases are a match to TRBD2. There are 16 residues in the CDR3. The ends lost 0 bases at V and 5 bases at J; junction bases unmatched: 7. CDR1 is MNHEY and CDR2 is SVGAGI in the germline V gene. CDR3 sequence: CASSYSIAGAVETQYF. CDR3 bases: TGTGCCAGCAGTTACTCGATAGCGGGGGCGGTGGAGACCCAGTACTTC.

The gene calls are TRBV28 and TRBJ1-2; 8 bases map to TRBD1. Germline lookup yields CDR1 MDHEN and CDR2 SYDVKM. This CDR3 is 17 amino acids long. V lost 3 bases to trimming and J lost 0 bases; unmatched junction nucleotides: 9. The DNA for the CDR3 is TGTGCCAGCAGTTTGGACAGGGCGGGCCCCTCTAACTATGGCTACACCTTC. It codes for CASSLDRAGPSNYGYTF.

The V call is TRBV7-9, the J call TRBJ1-5; D perhaps matches TRBD1 (5 bases). Germline V CDR1 and CDR2: SEHNR, FQNEAQ (reference sequence). The germline V and J ends were trimmed by 0 bases and 6 bases, with 12 bases remaining between them. This CDR3 has 15 residues. The CDR3 nucleotides are TGTGCCAGCAGCTTAGCAGGGGAAGGAAGTCAGCCCCAGCATTTT. It encodes CASSLAGEGSQPQHF.

The gene calls are TRBV6-5 and TRBJ2-3; 8 bases agree with TRBD2. This CDR3 has 14 residues. Unmatched junction bases numbered 4, after V lost 6 bases and J lost 2 bases. Germline CDR1 reads MNHEY; CDR2 reads SVGAGI. CDR3 sequence (DNA): TGTGCCAGCAGCCGTAGCGGGACCACAGATACGCAGTATTTT. This translates into CASSRSGTTDTQYF.

The DNA of the CDR3 is TGTGCCAGCAGTCCCGAAAGACATTCCAAGTCACCCCTCCACTTT. Its translation is CASSPERHSKSPLHF. The rearrangement links TRBV28 to TRBJ1-6; D gene unclear. The CDR3 sequence is 15 residues long. V lost 5 bases, J lost 10 bases, and 18 bases lay in between. Germline V gene data show CDR1 as MDHEN and CDR2 as SYDVKM.

The chain has TRBV5-1 and TRBJ2-7; 7 bases agree with TRBD2. CDR1 SGHRS and CDR2 YFSETQ come from the germline V gene. V lost 0 bases to trimming and J lost 3 bases; unmatched junction nucleotides: 9. The CDR3 is made up of 16 amino acids. The CDR3 coding sequence is TGCGCCAGCAGCTTGGCAGCGGGGAAAATCGACTACGAGCAGTACTTC. This translates into CASSLAAGKIDYEQYF.

Notes on this clone: Other DNA sequences in the same sample also yield this CDR3. The chain couples TRBV25-1 to TRBJ1-2; 8 bases line up with TRBD1. Germline V gives CDR1 MGHDK, CDR2 SYGVNS. Trimming removed 2 bases from V and 8 bases from J; junction bases left unmatched: 13. The CDR3 runs 16 residues. CDR3 protein: CASSEESAGGTYGYTF. The CDR3 nucleotides are TGTGCCAGCAGTGAAGAGTCCGCAGGGGGCACCTACGGCTACACCTTC.

Here the CDR3 DNA reads TGTGCCAGTAGTATACAGGGGCTCTCAGATACGCAGTATTTT. Protein: CASSIQGLSDTQYF. V usage is TRBV19 and J usage is TRBJ2-3; weak D call: TRBD1 (6 bases). This CDR3 is 14 amino acids long. Trimming removed 2 bases at V and 4 bases at J, with 10 bases between. From germline, CDR1 is LNHDA and CDR2 SQIVND (reference sequence).

This clone was counted a single time. The chain employs TRBV7-6 and TRBJ2-1, with 9 bases matching TRBD1. After removal of 1 base from V and 8 bases from J, the junction contained 6 bases not matched to a gene. This CDR3 spans 15 amino acids. Germline CDR1 and CDR2: SGHVS and FNYEAQ. CDR3 sequence reads: CASSLVQQGAHEQFF. The CDR3 DNA follows: TGTGCCAGCAGCTTAGTACAACAGGGGGCACATGAGCAGTTCTTC.

The rearrangement links TRBV5-4 to TRBJ1-1; 10 nucleotides match TRBD1. Germline V gene lookup returns CDR1 SGHNT and CDR2 YYREEE (reference sequence). This CDR3 has 16 residues. J was trimmed by 0 bases and V by 7 bases; bases with no gene match: 9. The CDR3 sequence: CASLKDRGRVNTEAFF. CDR3 sequence (DNA): TGTGCCAGCCTGAAAGACAGGGGGCGAGTGAACACTGAAGCTTTCTTT.

V usage is TRBV5-1 and J usage is TRBJ1-6, with D unclear. The CDR3 loop spans 15 amino acids. With 1 base removed from V and 8 bases from J, the gap between germline ends came to 13 bases. From germline, CDR1 is SGHRS and CDR2 YFSETQ. The CDR3 loop reads CASSLNGVGDSPLHF. The CDR3 region has the DNA TGCGCCAGCAGCTTGAACGGGGTAGGTGATTCACCCCTCCACTTT.

The chain employs TRBV7-3 and TRBJ1-2; 9 bases line up with TRBD1. Trimming removed 5 bases from V and 4 bases from J; junction bases left unmatched: 2. This CDR3 spans 13 amino acids. The germline V gene has CDR1 SGHTA and CDR2 FQGTGA. In DNA, the CDR3 is TGTGCCAGCAGCGGGGGACAGGGCTATGGCTACACCTTC. Protein: CASSGGQGYGYTF.

The chain links TRBV7-2 to TRBJ1-1; D is ambiguous. The CDR3 runs 13 residues. Trimming shortened V by 3 bases and J by 7 bases, and 12 bases separated the two germline ends. Germline V lookup: CDR1 SGHTA, CDR2 FQGNSA. CDR3 in amino acids: CASSFSPEFEAFF. CDR3 DNA: TGTGCCAGCAGCTTTTCCCCCGAGTTTGAAGCTTTCTTT. Using reference TRBV7-2 and TRBJ1-1 for the parts outside the CDR3, the full variable domain is GAGVSQSPSNKVTEKGKDVELRCDPISGHTALYWYRQSLGQGLEFLIYFQGNSAPDKSGLPSDRFSAERTGGSVSTLTIQRTQQEDSAVYLCASSFSPEFEAFFGQGTRLTVV.

The chain employs TRBV5-1 and TRBJ1-2, with 12 bases aligning to TRBD1. The ends lost 4 bases at V and 2 bases at J; junction bases unmatched: 18. CDR1 and CDR2 (germline): SGHRS, YFSETQ. The CDR3 is 20 amino acids. The CDR3 nucleotides read TGCGCCAGCAGCCCTCGCATAGCCCTTCCGGGACAGGGGGCGAACTATGGCTACACCTTC. Encoded protein: CASSPRIALPGQGANYGYTF.

This clone was counted a few times. V is TRBV5-1 and J is TRBJ1-1; D might be TRBD1 (6 bases). Germline assignment: CDR1 SGHRS and CDR2 YFSETQ. This CDR3 region has 16 residues. V dropped 3 bases and J dropped 0 bases, with 15 bases sitting between them. The CDR3 protein is CASSWGTGTVNTEAFF. Written as DNA, the CDR3 is TGCGCCAGCAGCTGGGGAACAGGGACGGTGAACACTGAAGCTTTCTTT.

This clone has more than one count but fewer than ten. V gene TRBV7-9 combines with J gene TRBJ1-6, with D perhaps matching TRBD1 (6 bases). Germline values: CDR1 SEHNR, CDR2 FQNEAQ (reference sequence). Between the trimmed V and J ends, which lost 3 bases and 7 bases, there was a span of 10 bases. The CDR3 consists of 14 residues. CDR3 DNA sequence: TGTGCCAGCAGCTTCGGGGGGCTGAATTCACCCCTCCACTTT. Its protein is CASSFGGLNSPLHF.

Only a few counts were recorded for this clone. The rearrangement joins TRBV18 to TRBJ2-2, with TRBD1 matching 7 bases. CDR3 length: 15 residues. J gave up 4 bases and V 3 bases, and 5 bases lay outside the gene matches. CDR1 KGHSH and CDR2 LQKENI come from the germline V gene. The CDR3 loop reads CASSPGTVTTGELFF. The CDR3 region has the DNA TGTGCCAGCTCACCGGGGACAGTTACCACCGGGGAGCTGTTTTTT.